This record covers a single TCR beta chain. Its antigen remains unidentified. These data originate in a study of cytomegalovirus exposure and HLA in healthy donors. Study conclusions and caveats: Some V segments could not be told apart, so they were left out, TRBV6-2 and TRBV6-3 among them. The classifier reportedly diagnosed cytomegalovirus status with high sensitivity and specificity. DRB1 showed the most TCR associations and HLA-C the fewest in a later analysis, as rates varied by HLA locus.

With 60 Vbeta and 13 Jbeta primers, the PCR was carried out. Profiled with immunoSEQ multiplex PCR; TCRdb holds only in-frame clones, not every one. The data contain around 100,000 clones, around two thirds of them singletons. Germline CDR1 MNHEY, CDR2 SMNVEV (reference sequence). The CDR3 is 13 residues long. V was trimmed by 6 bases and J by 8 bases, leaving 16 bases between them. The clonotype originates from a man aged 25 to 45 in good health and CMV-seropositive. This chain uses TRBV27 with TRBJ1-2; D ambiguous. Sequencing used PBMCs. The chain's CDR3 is CASSFGPRGGYTF. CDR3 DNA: TGTGCCAGCAGCTTCGGCCCCAGAGGAGGCTACACCTTC.